This T cell receptor beta chain was identified during a study of cytomegalovirus exposure and HLA in healthy donors. The study's findings and limits: Cytomegalovirus association was assigned to over 150 TCR beta chains. Across all donors, roughly uniform sequencing depth was an assumption of the presence/absence analyses. CMV serostatus was the only recorded immune exposure for donors.

The ends were cut back, 4 bases at V and 3 bases at J, with 11 bases in the middle. The CDR3 spans 13 residues. In germline, CDR1 is SGHDT, CDR2 YYEEEE. Regarding this clone: What it recognizes is unknown.

The PCR used 60 Vbeta and 13 Jbeta primers. The repertoire was sequenced with immunoSEQ multiplex PCR; TCRdb's copy has only in-frame clones and lacks some. The sample consists of roughly 200,000 clones, roughly 85% of them appearing once. V and J are TRBV5-6 and TRBJ2-7; D gene uncertain. Source material: PBMCs. This sequence originates from a woman in her 30s in good health and CMV-seropositive. The CDR3 is CASSVFRRYEQYF. DNA for the CDR3: TGTGCCAGCAGCGTATTCAGGCGCTACGAGCAGTACTTC.